Below are 17 T cell receptor beta chains sequenced from a single sample in a study of preoperative IRX-2 immunotherapy in early breast cancer. This table comes from immunoSEQ multiplex PCR, and its TCRdb copy is limited to in-frame clones, with some not included. The sample contains tens of thousands of clones, roughly four fifths of which appear only once. Regarding treatment: preoperative locoregional IRX-2 cytokine immunotherapy. This material was obtained from a patient treated with IRX-2 immunotherapy. The source is a human donor with breast cancer.

CDR3: CASSLEWGEVNEQFF. DNA for the CDR3: TGCGCCAGCAGCTTGGAGTGGGGGGAGGTCAATGAGCAGTTCTTC. The chain is built from TRBV5-1 and TRBJ2-1, with D perhaps matching TRBD2 (6 bases). Trimming left V 0 bases short and J 6 bases short, with 13 bases between. CDR3 length: 15 residues. The V gene's germline CDR1 is SGHRS and CDR2 YFSETQ.

This chain uses TRBV19 with TRBJ1-6; 7 bases agree with TRBD1. The germline V gene has CDR1 LNHDA and CDR2 SQIVND (reference sequence). V dropped 5 bases and J dropped 4; count of bases not matched to a gene: 8. The length of the CDR3 is 16 residues. The CDR3 region has the DNA TGTGCCAGTAGTCCTAATCCGGGACAGTATAATTCACCCCTCCACTTT. This sequence encodes CASSPNPGQYNSPLHF.

This clone was observed a single time. CDR3 residues: CSVVESSNQPQHF. The CDR3, as DNA: TGCAGCGTTGTTGAGAGTAGCAATCAGCCCCAGCATTTT. This sequence joins TRBV29-1 and TRBJ1-5; D is undetermined. V was cut by 4 bases and J by 0 bases, with 7 bases left in between. The CDR3 extends over 13 amino acids. The V gene's germline CDR1 is SQVTM and CDR2 ANQGSEA.

The chain couples TRBV6-8 to TRBJ1-5, with TRBD1 matching over 8 bases. V lost 5 bases and J lost 7; bases outside the gene matches: 1. Germline V gene data show CDR1 as MNHGY and CDR2 as SAAAGT. This CDR3 is built from 12 residues. In DNA form, the CDR3 reads TGTGCCAGCAGTGACAGGGGACAGCCCCAGCATTTT. It is translated as CASSDRGQPQHF.

This chain joins TRBV5-1 and TRBJ2-7; D is unresolved. V was clipped by 0 bases and J by 3 bases, with 16 bases between them. CDR1 and CDR2 from the germline V gene are SGHRS and YFSETQ. CDR3 length equals 16 residues. This CDR3 reads CASSLGASKRYYEQYF. The CDR3 DNA reads as TGCGCCAGCAGCTTGGGGGCTTCCAAACGCTACTACGAGCAGTACTTC.

This clone was counted once. This rearrangement joins TRBV28 to TRBJ1-5; D is ambiguous. The CDR3 covers 15 residues. V lost 2 bases, J lost 3 bases, and 11 bases lay in between. Germline CDR1 is MDHEN and CDR2 is SYDVKM. This CDR3 reads CASSLMMEANQPQHF. DNA of the CDR3: TGTGCCAGCAGTTTAATGATGGAAGCCAATCAGCCCCAGCATTTT.

The V gene is TRBV25-1, the J gene TRBJ1-2, with TRBD1 matching 7 bases. V was clipped by 0 bases and J by 4 bases; unmatched bases: 2. The CDR3 consists of 14 residues. Germline CDR1 and CDR2: MGHDK and SYGVNS. The CDR3 is CASSEYEGAYGYTF. Written as DNA, the CDR3 is TGTGCCAGCAGTGAATATGAGGGGGCCTATGGCTACACCTTC.

The chain couples TRBV28 to TRBJ2-1; D possibly uses TRBD1 or TRBD2 (5 bases each). V lost 2 bases and J 2 bases, leaving 13 bases between the germline ends. Germline assignment: CDR1 MDHEN and CDR2 SYDVKM. The CDR3 sequence is 16 residues long. The CDR3 DNA is TGTGCCAGCAGTTTAGTTGCAGGGAGCGCCTACAATGAGCAGTTCTTC. It translates to CASSLVAGSAYNEQFF.

The rearrangement joins TRBV9 to TRBJ2-2; 7 nucleotides line up with TRBD2. J gave up 0 bases and V 3 bases, and 2 bases lay outside the gene matches. The germline V gene encodes CDR1 SGDLS and CDR2 YYNGEE. This CDR3 has 15 amino acids. The CDR3 reads CASSGLASNTGELFF. CDR3 DNA: TGTGCCAGCAGCGGACTAGCTTCGAACACCGGGGAGCTGTTTTTT.

This chain joins TRBV19 and TRBJ2-5; 9 bases map to TRBD2. V was pared by 3 bases and J by 3 bases, with 8 bases of the junction left unmatched. Germline CDR1 reads LNHDA; CDR2 reads SQIVND (reference sequence). This CDR3 is 16 amino acids long. This CDR3 reads CASSMPRAGGEETQYF. Written as DNA, the CDR3 is TGTGCCAGTAGTATGCCTAGAGCGGGGGGCGAAGAGACCCAGTACTTC.

The J gene is TRBJ2-6, the V gene TRBV30, with D possibly being TRBD1 or TRBD2 (5 bases each). Trimming took 1 base from V and 7 from J, leaving 11 bases between them. Per the germline V gene, CDR1 is GTSNPN and CDR2 is SVGIG (reference sequence). This CDR3 is 14 amino acids long. In nucleotides, the CDR3 is TGTGCCTGGAGTGCGGGGCTACCCGCCAACGTCCTGACTTTC. It codes for CAWSAGLPANVLTF.

This chain connects TRBV12-2 to TRBJ2-1; the table's D call of TRBD1 was not tested on the DNA. TRBV12-2 is a listed pseudogene. The CDR3 runs to 16 residues. CDR3 protein: CTRRSQAKTSYNEQFF. CDR3 nucleotide sequence: TGTACCAGAAGGTCACAGGCAAAAACCTCCTACAATGAGCAGTTCTTC.

V usage is TRBV5-1 and J usage is TRBJ2-3, with 11 bases that match TRBD2. This CDR3 is 15 amino acids long. CDR1 and CDR2 from the germline V gene are SGHRS and YFSETQ. V lost 2 bases, J lost 4 bases, and 3 bases stayed unmatched. The CDR3 region is CASSFSGGASDTQYF. In DNA, the CDR3 is TGCGCCAGCAGCTTTAGCGGGGGGGCATCAGATACGCAGTATTTT.

The gene calls are TRBV19 and TRBJ1-4, with D possibly matching TRBD1 (6 bases). V was shortened by 9 bases and J by 7 bases, with 18 bases between the two germline ends. This CDR3 is built from 14 residues. Germline loops: CDR1 LNHDA, CDR2 SQIVND (reference sequence). The DNA of the CDR3 is TGTGCCAGCGCCCTAACAGGGAGGGCTGAAAAACTGTTTTTT. As protein: CASALTGRAEKLFF.

The V call is TRBV28, the J call TRBJ2-2, with unresolved D. This CDR3 has 13 amino acids. Germline V gene sequence: CDR1 MDHEN, CDR2 SYDVKM. Trimming cost V 5 bases and J 5 bases, with 9 bases left between them. CDR3 sequence (DNA): TGTGCCAGCAGTACTCGTTATACCGGGGAGCTGTTTTTT. Translation: CASSTRYTGELFF. Complete variable domain (other parts from reference TRBV28 and TRBJ2-2): DVKVTQSSRYLVKRTGEKVFLECVQDMDHENMFWYRQDPGLGLRLIYFSYDVKMKEKGDIPEGYSVSREKKERFSLILESASTNQTSMYLCASSTRYTGELFFGEGSRLTVL.

The rearrangement joins TRBV18 to TRBJ2-4, with 7 bases matching TRBD2. Germline assignment: CDR1 KGHSH and CDR2 LQKENI. CDR3 length: 21 residues. The J segment lost 2 bases and the V segment lost 2 bases, leaving 21 bases of the junction unmatched. The chain's CDR3 is CASSPDPGGPFGRGPKNIQYF. The CDR3 DNA reads as TGTGCCAGCTCACCAGACCCGGGAGGCCCCTTCGGGAGAGGACCCAAAAACATTCAGTACTTC.

The chain has TRBV11-3 and TRBJ1-2; weak D call: TRBD1 (5 bases). The CDR3 is 14 residues long. The germline V gene encodes CDR1 SGHNT and CDR2 YENEEA. Trimming cost V 5 bases and J 0 bases, with 10 bases left between them. For the CDR3, the DNA is TGTGCCAGCAGCCCGACAGTAGCTAACTATGGCTACACCTTC. It specifies CASSPTVANYGYTF.